The 16 T cell receptor beta chains presented below share a single source sample, sequenced in a study of shared clonotypes between healthy human individuals. Assay used: immunoSEQ multiplex PCR; TCRdb lists only in-frame clones, some missing. The table shows nearly 1 million clones, with over 60% occurring only once. Material for sequencing was memory CD4+ T cells sorted from blood. The sample's subset: CD45RA-negative fraction. These receptors were collected from a young man in good health.

CDR3 sequence (DNA): TGTGCCAGCAGCTCCGGAGGGCGGGGGTTCACCTACAATGAGCAGTTCTTC. Translating it yields CASSSGGRGFTYNEQFF. The chain joins TRBV11-2 to TRBJ2-1; 7 nucleotides line up with TRBD2. CDR3 length: 17 residues. V lost 4 bases, J lost 2 bases, and 11 bases stayed unmatched. CDR1 SGHAT and CDR2 FQNNGV come from the germline V gene.

This clone has just one count. The V call is TRBV2, the J call TRBJ2-7; the D gene is possibly TRBD2 (6 bases). The CDR3 loop spans 14 amino acids. Germline-derived CDR1 and CDR2 are SNHLY and FYNNEI. V lost 4 bases, J lost 3 bases, and 13 bases lay in between. The CDR3 DNA reads as TGTGCCAGCAGTGTGGAGGGTCCCTACTACGAGCAGTACTTC. It specifies CASSVEGPYYEQYF.

A note on this clone: Other nucleotide sequences in the sample specify the same CDR3. The rearrangement joins TRBV7-9 to TRBJ2-5; D gene unclear. This CDR3 region has 12 residues. V shed 6 bases and J shed 4 bases, with 9 bases lying between them. Germline V gene sequence: CDR1 SEHNR, CDR2 FQNEAQ (reference sequence). CDR3 DNA sequence: TGTGCCAGCAGTCCTAGTGCAGAGACCCAGTACTTC. It specifies CASSPSAETQYF.

The rearrangement joins TRBV18 to TRBJ1-4, with 7 bases matching TRBD1. Trimming took 1 base from V and 3 from J; bases not matched to a gene: 5. The CDR3 contains 16 residues. The germline CDR1 and CDR2 sequences are KGHSH and LQKENI. CDR3 residues: CASSPRGTGANEKLFF. Written as DNA, the CDR3 is TGTGCCAGCTCACCACGGGGTACAGGGGCTAATGAAAAACTGTTTTTT.

This chain joins TRBV10-1 and TRBJ2-6; no reliable D call. The V end lost 0 bases, the J end lost 0 bases, and 9 bases lay between the germline ends. CDR3 length: 17 residues. CDR1 and CDR2 (germline): WNHNN, SYGVQD (reference sequence). The CDR3 region is CASSESRIGSGANVLTF. The CDR3 DNA sequence: TGCGCCAGCAGTGAGTCGCGTATCGGCTCTGGGGCCAACGTCCTGACTTTC.

J is TRBJ2-7 and V is TRBV2, with 8 bases lining up with TRBD1. The length of the CDR3 is 14 residues. CDR1 SNHLY and CDR2 FYNNEI come from the germline V gene. Unmatched junction bases numbered 8, after V lost 7 bases and J lost 3 bases. CDR3 protein: CASKQDRAYYEQYF. CDR3 DNA: TGTGCCAGCAAGCAGGACAGGGCATACTACGAGCAGTACTTC.

The genes are TRBV19 and TRBJ1-6; D is perhaps TRBD1 (6 bases). CDR1 is LNHDA and CDR2 is SQIVND in the germline V gene (reference sequence). The CDR3 is 14 amino acids. The germline V and J ends were trimmed by 1 base and 9 bases, with 10 bases remaining between them. The CDR3, as DNA: TGTGCCAGTAGTATAGCCAGGGGAGGTTCACCCCTCCACTTT. Protein sequence: CASSIARGGSPLHF.

Of note for this clone: The sample has other DNA sequences that encode this CDR3 too. The chain is built from TRBV7-2 and TRBJ1-2; D is uncertain. Germline lookup yields CDR1 SGHTA and CDR2 FQGNSA. The CDR3 is made up of 14 amino acids. Trimming removed 1 base from V and 0 bases from J, with 6 bases in between. CDR3 DNA sequence: TGTGCCAGCAGCTTAGAGGGATCTAACTATGGCTACACCTTC. It specifies CASSLEGSNYGYTF.

The chain links TRBV4-2 to TRBJ2-3, with D possibly TRBD2 on 6 matching bases. The V gene's germline CDR1 is LGHNA and CDR2 YNFKEQ. The ends were cut back, 1 base at V and 0 bases at J, with 14 bases in the middle. The CDR3 has 17 amino acids. CDR3 amino acids: CASSQGVSGPSTDTQYF. The CDR3 DNA reads as TGTGCCAGCAGCCAAGGGGTTAGCGGCCCTAGCACAGATACGCAGTATTTT.

The genes are TRBV5-6 and TRBJ1-6; 7 nucleotides align to TRBD1. The CDR3 is made up of 14 amino acids. V dropped 4 bases and J dropped 7; count of bases not matched to a gene: 5. Germline V gene data show CDR1 as SGHDT and CDR2 as YYEEEE. This CDR3 is CASSTGAKNSPLHF. In DNA form, the CDR3 reads TGTGCCAGCAGCACAGGGGCTAAAAATTCACCCCTCCACTTT.

J is TRBJ1-4 and V is TRBV5-1; D is possibly TRBD1 (6 bases). Germline CDR1 is SGHRS and CDR2 is YFSETQ. Trimming pared 0 bases from V and 4 bases from J, leaving 13 bases between. The CDR3 loop spans 16 amino acids. CDR3 sequence (DNA): TGCGCCAGCAGCTTGGGAGGACAGCTTTTTAATGAAAAACTGTTTTTT. Residues: CASSLGGQLFNEKLFF.

This chain links TRBV7-9 with TRBJ2-7; D ambiguous. V lost 4 bases and J 0 bases, leaving 13 bases between the germline ends. Germline-derived CDR1 and CDR2 are SEHNR and FQNEAQ (reference sequence). The CDR3 consists of 15 residues. Written as DNA, the CDR3 is TGTGCCAGCAGCTACGAGACGGTCTTCTCCTACGAGCAGTACTTC. Translating gives CASSYETVFSYEQYF.

Regarding this clone: The sample holds other DNA sequences that translate to the same CDR3. V and J are TRBV9 and TRBJ2-2; D unclear. V gave up 4 bases and J gave up 2 bases, with 12 bases separating them. The CDR3 covers 15 residues. Looked up from germline, CDR1 is SGDLS and CDR2 is YYNGEE. The CDR3 DNA follows: TGTGCCAGCAGCCCCCGACTGGCCAACACCGGGGAGCTGTTTTTT. Its translation: CASSPRLANTGELFF.

The V gene is TRBV6-1, the J gene TRBJ1-4; unclear D gene. Trimming stripped 6 bases from V and 4 bases from J, with 15 bases between. This CDR3 has 15 residues. Germline assignment: CDR1 MNHNS and CDR2 SASEGT. CDR3 DNA sequence: TGTGCCAGCAGCTTCCGAGACGGGCATAATGAAAAACTGTTTTTT. Translation: CASSFRDGHNEKLFF.

The chain joins TRBV5-6 to TRBJ1-3; TRBD1 matches 7 bases. Trimming cost V 3 bases and J 6 bases; bases outside gene matches: 6. CDR3 length: 14 residues. CDR1 and CDR2 (germline): SGHDT, YYEEEE. Here the CDR3 reads CASSSPGQQNTIYF. The DNA of the CDR3 is TGTGCCAGCAGCTCTCCGGGACAGCAAAACACCATATATTTT.

The gene calls are TRBV28 and TRBJ1-6; the D gene is possibly TRBD1 (6 bases). In germline, CDR1 is MDHEN, CDR2 SYDVKM. Trimming cost V 6 bases and J 8 bases, with 14 bases left between them. CDR3 length: 14 amino acids. CDR3 amino acids: CASRGQSFDSPLHF. For the CDR3, the DNA is TGTGCCAGCAGAGGACAGAGTTTCGATTCACCCCTCCACTTT.